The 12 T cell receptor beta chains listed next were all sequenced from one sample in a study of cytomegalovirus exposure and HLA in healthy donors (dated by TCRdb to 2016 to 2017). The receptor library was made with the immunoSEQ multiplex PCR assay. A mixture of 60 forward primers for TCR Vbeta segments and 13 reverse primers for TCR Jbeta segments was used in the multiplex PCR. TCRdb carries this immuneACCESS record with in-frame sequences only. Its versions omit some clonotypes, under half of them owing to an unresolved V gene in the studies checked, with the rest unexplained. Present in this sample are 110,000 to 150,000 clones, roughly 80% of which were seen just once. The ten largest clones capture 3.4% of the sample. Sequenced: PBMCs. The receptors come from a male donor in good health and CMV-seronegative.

CDR3 nucleotide sequence: TGTGCCAGCATACAGGGGGCGCGGGAGCAGTACTTC. Encoded protein: CASIQGAREQYF. V gene TRBV2 combines with J gene TRBJ2-5, with 9 bases matching TRBD1. V gave up 7 bases and J gave up 11 bases; unmatched junction bases: 8. In germline, CDR1 is SNHLY, CDR2 FYNNEI. The CDR3 has 12 residues.

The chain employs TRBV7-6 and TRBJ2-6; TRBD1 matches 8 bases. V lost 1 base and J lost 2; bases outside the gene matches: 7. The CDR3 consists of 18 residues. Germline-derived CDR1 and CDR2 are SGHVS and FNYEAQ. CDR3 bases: TGTGCCAGCAGCTTAGTCGGCAGGGGGCACCCTGGGGCCAACGTCCTGACTTTC. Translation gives CASSLVGRGHPGANVLTF.

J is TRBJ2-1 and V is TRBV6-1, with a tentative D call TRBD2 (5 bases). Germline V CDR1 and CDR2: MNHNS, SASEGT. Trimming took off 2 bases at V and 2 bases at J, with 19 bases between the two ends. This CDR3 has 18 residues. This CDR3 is CASSESPYTLAAYNEQFF. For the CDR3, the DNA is TGTGCCAGCAGTGAATCCCCTTATACTCTAGCAGCCTACAATGAGCAGTTCTTC.

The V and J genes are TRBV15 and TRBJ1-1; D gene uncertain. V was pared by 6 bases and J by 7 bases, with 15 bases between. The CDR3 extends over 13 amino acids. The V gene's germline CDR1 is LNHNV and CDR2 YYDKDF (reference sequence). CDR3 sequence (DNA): TGTGCCACCAGTACCCATGGCGGAATTGAAGCTTTCTTT. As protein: CATSTHGGIEAFF. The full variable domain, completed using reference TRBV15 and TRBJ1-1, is DAMVIQNPRYQVTQFGKPVTLSCSQTLNHNVMYWYQQKSSQAPKLLFHYYDKDFNNEADTPDNFQSRRPNTSFCFLDIRSPGLGDTAMYLCATSTHGGIEAFFGQGTRLTVV.

The CDR3 spells CASGRQGIHEQYF. The CDR3 DNA sequence: TGTGCCAGTGGCCGACAGGGGATACACGAGCAGTACTTC. J is TRBJ2-7 and V is TRBV6-6; 8 bases fit TRBD1. The trim removed 9 bases at V and 5 bases at J, leaving 9 bases unmatched. This CDR3 has 13 residues. Looked up from germline, CDR1 is MNHNY and CDR2 is SVGAGI (reference sequence).

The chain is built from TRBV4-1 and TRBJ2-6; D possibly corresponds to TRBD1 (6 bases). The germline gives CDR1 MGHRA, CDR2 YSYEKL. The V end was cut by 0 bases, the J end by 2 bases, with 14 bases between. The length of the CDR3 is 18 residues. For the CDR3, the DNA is TGCGCCAGCAGCCAAGACGGCAGGGGAATGGCTGGGGCCAACGTCCTGACTTTC. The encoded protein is CASSQDGRGMAGANVLTF.

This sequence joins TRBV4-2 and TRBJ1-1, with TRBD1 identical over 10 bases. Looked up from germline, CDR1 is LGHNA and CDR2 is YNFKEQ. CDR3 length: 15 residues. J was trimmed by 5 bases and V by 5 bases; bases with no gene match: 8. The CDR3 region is CASSSYRTGGTEAFF. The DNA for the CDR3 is TGTGCCAGCAGCTCGTATCGGACAGGGGGAACTGAAGCTTTCTTT.

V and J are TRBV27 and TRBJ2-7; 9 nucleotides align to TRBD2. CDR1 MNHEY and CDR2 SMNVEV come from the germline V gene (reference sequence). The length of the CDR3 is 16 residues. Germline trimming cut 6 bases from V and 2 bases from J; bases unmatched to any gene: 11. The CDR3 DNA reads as TGTGCCAGCAGCCGTCTAGCGGGGCGACATCCCTACGAGCAGTACTTC. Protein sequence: CASSRLAGRHPYEQYF.

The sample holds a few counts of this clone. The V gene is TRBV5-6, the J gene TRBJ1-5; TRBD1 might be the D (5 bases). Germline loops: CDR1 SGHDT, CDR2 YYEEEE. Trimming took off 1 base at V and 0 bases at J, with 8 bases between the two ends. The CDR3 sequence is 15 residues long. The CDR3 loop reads CASSLFQGSNQPQHF. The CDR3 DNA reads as TGTGCCAGCAGCTTGTTCCAGGGTAGCAATCAGCCCCAGCATTTT.

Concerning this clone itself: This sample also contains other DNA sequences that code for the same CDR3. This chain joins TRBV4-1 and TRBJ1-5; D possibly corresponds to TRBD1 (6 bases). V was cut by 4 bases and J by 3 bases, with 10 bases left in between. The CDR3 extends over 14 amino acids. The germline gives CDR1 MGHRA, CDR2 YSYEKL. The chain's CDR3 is CASSLGQINQPQHF. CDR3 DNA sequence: TGCGCCAGCAGCCTTGGACAGATCAATCAGCCCCAGCATTTT.

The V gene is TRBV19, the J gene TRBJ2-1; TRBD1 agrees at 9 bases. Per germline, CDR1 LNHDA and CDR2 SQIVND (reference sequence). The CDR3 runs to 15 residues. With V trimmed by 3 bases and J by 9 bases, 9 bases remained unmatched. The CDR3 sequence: CASSIVGTGIGEQFF. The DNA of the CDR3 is TGTGCCAGTAGTATCGTGGGGACAGGGATTGGTGAGCAGTTCTTC. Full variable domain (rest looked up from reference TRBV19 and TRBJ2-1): DGGITQSPKYLFRKEGQNVTLSCEQNLNHDAMYWYRQDPGQGLRLIYYSQIVNDFQKGDIAEGYSVSREKKESFPLTVTSAQKNPTAFYLCASSIVGTGIGEQFFGPGTRLTVL.

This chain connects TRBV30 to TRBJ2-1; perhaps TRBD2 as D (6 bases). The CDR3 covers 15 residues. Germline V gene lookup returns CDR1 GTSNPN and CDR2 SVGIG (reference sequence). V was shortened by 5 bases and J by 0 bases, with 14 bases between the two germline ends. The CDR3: CAWGGDSSSYNEQFF. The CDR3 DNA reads TGTGCCTGGGGCGGGGATTCCAGCTCCTACAATGAGCAGTTCTTC.